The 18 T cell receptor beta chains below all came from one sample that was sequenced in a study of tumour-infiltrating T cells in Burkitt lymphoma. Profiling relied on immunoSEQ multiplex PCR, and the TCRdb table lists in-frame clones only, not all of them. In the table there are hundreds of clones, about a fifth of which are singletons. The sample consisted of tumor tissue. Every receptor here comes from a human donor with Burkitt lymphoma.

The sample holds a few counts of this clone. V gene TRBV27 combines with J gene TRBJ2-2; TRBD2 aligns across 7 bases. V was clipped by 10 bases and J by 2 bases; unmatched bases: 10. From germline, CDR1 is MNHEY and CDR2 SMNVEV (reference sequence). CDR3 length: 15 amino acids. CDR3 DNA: TGTGCCACGAGGCGGGAGTGGGGAAACACCGGGGAGCTGTTTTTT. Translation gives CATRREWGNTGELFF.

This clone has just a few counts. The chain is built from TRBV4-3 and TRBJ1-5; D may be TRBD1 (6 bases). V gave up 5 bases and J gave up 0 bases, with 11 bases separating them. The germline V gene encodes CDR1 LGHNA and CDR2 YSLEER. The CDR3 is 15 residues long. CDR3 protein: CASSEGQYSNQPQHF. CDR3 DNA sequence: TGCGCCAGCAGCGAGGGACAATATAGCAATCAGCCCCAGCATTTT.

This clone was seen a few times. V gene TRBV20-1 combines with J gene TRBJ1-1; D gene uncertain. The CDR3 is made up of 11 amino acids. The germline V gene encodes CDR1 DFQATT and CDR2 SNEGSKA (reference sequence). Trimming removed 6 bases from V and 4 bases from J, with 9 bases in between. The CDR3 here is CSAPGPTEAFF. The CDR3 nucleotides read TGCAGTGCCCCCGGGCCCACTGAAGCTTTCTTT.

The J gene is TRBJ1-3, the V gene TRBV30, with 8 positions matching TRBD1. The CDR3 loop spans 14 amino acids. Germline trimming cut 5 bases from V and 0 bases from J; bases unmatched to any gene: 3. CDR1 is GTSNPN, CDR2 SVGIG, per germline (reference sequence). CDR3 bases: TGTGCCTGGGGACAGGGAACCTCTGGAAACACCATATATTTT. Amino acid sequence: CAWGQGTSGNTIYF.

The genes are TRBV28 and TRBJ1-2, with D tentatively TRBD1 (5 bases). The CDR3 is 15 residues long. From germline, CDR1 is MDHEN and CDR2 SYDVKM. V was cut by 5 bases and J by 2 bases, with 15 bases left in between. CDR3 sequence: CASSADSYRNYGYTF. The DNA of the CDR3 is TGTGCCAGCAGTGCCGACAGCTATAGAAACTATGGCTACACCTTC.

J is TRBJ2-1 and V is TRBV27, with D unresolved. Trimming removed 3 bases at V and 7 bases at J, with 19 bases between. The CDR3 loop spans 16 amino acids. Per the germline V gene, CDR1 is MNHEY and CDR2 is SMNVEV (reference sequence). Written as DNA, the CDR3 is TGTGCCAGCAGTTTTATGGCAGGCTCGTCGGGTAATGAGCAGTTCTTC. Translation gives CASSFMAGSSGNEQFF.

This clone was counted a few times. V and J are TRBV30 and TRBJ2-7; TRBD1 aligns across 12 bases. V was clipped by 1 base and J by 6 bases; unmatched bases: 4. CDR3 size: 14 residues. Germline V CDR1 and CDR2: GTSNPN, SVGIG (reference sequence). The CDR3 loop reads CAWSGGQGAFEQYF. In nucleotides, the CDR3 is TGTGCCTGGAGTGGGGGACAGGGGGCTTTCGAGCAGTACTTC. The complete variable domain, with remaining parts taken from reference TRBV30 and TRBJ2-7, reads SQTIHQWPATLVQPVGSPLSLECTVEGTSNPNLYWYRQAAGRGLQLLFYSVGIGQISSEVPQNLSASRPQDRQFILSSKKLLLSDSGFYLCAWSGGQGAFEQYFGPGTRLTVT.

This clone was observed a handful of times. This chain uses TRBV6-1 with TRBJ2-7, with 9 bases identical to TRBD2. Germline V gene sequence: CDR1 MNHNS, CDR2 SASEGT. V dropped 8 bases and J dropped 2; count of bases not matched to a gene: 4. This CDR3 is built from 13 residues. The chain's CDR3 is CASSTSGPYEQYF. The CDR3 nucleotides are TGTGCCAGCTCGACTAGCGGCCCCTACGAGCAGTACTTC.

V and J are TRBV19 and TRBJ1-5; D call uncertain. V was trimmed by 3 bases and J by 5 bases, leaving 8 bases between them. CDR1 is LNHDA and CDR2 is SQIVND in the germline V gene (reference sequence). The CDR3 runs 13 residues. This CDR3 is CASSMGRDQPQHF. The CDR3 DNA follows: TGTGCCAGTAGTATGGGCCGAGATCAGCCCCAGCATTTT.

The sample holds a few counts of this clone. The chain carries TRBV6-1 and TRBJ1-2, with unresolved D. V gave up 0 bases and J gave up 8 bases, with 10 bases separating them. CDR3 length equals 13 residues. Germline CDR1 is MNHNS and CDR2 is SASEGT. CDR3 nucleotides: TGTGCCAGCAGTGAAGCGCTGGTTTCCGGCTACACCTTC. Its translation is CASSEALVSGYTF.

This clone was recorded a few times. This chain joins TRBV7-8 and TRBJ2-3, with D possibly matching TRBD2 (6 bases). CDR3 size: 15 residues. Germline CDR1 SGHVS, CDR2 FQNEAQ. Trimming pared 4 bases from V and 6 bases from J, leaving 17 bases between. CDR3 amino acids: CASSSKVGGEDTQYF. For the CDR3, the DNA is TGTGCCAGCAGCTCCAAGGTGGGGGGTGAGGATACGCAGTATTTT.

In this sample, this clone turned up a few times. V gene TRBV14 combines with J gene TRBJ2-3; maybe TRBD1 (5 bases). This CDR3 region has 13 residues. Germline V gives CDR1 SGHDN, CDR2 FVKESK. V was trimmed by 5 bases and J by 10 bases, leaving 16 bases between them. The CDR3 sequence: CASSTTGLGSQYF. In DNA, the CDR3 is TGTGCCAGCAGCACAACAGGTCTTGGGTCGCAGTATTTT.

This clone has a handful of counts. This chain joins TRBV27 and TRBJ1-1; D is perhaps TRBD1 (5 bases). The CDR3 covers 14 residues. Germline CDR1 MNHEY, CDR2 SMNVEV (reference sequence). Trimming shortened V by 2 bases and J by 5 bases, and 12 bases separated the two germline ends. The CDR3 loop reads CASSLVGARTEAFF. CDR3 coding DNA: TGTGCCAGCAGTTTAGTTGGGGCGAGGACTGAAGCTTTCTTT.

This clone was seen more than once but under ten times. The CDR3 DNA sequence: TGTGCCAGCAGGGAGGGACTAGCGGGAAAGGATGAGCAGTTCTTC. Its protein product is CASREGLAGKDEQFF. The V call is TRBV2, the J call TRBJ2-1, with 13 bases fitting TRBD2. Germline-derived CDR1 and CDR2 are SNHLY and FYNNEI. The CDR3 is 15 amino acids. V trimming: 6 bases; J trimming: 8 bases; junction bases outside the gene matches: 7.

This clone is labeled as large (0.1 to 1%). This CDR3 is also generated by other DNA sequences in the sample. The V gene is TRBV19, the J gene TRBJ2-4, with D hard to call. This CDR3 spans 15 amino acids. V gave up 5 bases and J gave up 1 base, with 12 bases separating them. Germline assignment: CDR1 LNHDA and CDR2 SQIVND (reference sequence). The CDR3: CASSGFYSAKNIQYF. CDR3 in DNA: TGTGCCAGTAGTGGTTTCTATTCGGCCAAAAACATTCAGTACTTC.

The chain's CDR3 is CAWSRGAENTEAFF. CDR3 DNA sequence: TGTGCCTGGAGTCGGGGGGCGGAGAACACTGAAGCTTTCTTT. The chain has TRBV30 and TRBJ1-1; weak D call: TRBD1 (6 bases). Trimming took off 2 bases at V and 1 base at J, with 11 bases between the two ends. The germline gives CDR1 GTSNPN, CDR2 SVGIG (reference sequence). The CDR3 has 14 residues.

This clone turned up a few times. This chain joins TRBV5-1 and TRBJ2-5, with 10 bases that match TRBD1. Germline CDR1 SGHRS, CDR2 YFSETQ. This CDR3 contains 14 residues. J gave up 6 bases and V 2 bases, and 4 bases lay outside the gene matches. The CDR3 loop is CASSLGTGEKTQYF. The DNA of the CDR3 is TGCGCCAGCAGCTTAGGGACAGGGGAAAAGACCCAGTACTTC.

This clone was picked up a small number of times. The CDR3 spells CASSEGWGDQPQHF. The DNA for the CDR3 is TGTGCCAGCAGTGAAGGTTGGGGCGATCAGCCCCAGCATTTT. The chain is built from TRBV2 and TRBJ1-5, with D tentatively TRBD1 (5 bases). Germline V gene data show CDR1 as SNHLY and CDR2 as FYNNEI. CDR3 length: 14 amino acids. The V end was cut by 1 base, the J end by 5 bases, with 9 bases between.